What follows are 28 T cell receptor beta chains derived from one specimen sequenced in a study of blood T cell repertoires in COVID-19 (dated by TCRdb to between 2020 and 2021). The library was built by means of the immunoSEQ multiplex PCR assay. TCRdb carries this immuneACCESS record with in-frame sequences only. Its versions omit some clonotypes, under half of them owing to an unresolved V gene in the studies checked, with the rest unexplained. The table for this sample lists about 360,000 clones; around 84% of them were counted only once. 3% of the sample is held by the ten biggest clonotypes. The sequencing input was peripheral blood. All receptors derive from a human donor in a cohort sampled during active COVID-19.

J is TRBJ2-5 and V is TRBV5-8, with D hard to call. The V gene's germline CDR1 is SGHTS and CDR2 YDEGEE. CDR3 size: 13 residues. With 4 bases removed from V and 2 bases from J, the gap between germline ends came to 9 bases. The CDR3 DNA sequence: TGTGCCAGCAGCGCTGGGCTACAAGAGACCCAGTACTTC. This translates into CASSAGLQETQYF.

In its sample, this clone was seen a few times. The rearrangement uses TRBV7-9 and TRBJ1-5, with a possible D match to TRBD1 (6 bases). CDR1 is SEHNR, CDR2 FQNEAQ, per germline (reference sequence). The germline V and J ends were trimmed by 1 base and 6 bases, with 10 bases remaining between them. The CDR3 is made up of 14 amino acids. The CDR3 DNA reads as TGTGCCAGCAGCTTAGTAGGGGGTACTCAGCCCCAGCATTTT. Its protein product is CASSLVGGTQPQHF.

The chain couples TRBV3-1 (or the pseudogene TRBV3-2) to TRBJ2-7; 7 nucleotides line up with TRBD1. V lost 4 bases to trimming and J lost 0 bases; unmatched junction nucleotides: 0. Looked up from germline, CDR1 is LGHDT and CDR2 is YNNKEL (reference sequence). The CDR3 has 13 amino acids. This chain's CDR3 is CASSPGGSYEQYF. CDR3 in DNA: TGTGCCAGCAGCCCAGGGGGCTCCTACGAGCAGTACTTC.

The rearrangement joins TRBV7-2 to TRBJ2-5; D is possibly TRBD2 (7 bases). Germline V gene data show CDR1 as SGHTA and CDR2 as FQGNSA. V was clipped by 3 bases and J by 1 base, with 18 bases between them. The length of the CDR3 is 17 residues. This CDR3 is CASSFNIGGHLQETQYF. CDR3 bases: TGTGCCAGCAGCTTTAATATCGGGGGGCACCTCCAAGAGACCCAGTACTTC. Complete variable domain (other parts from reference TRBV7-2 and TRBJ2-5): GAGVSQSPSNKVTEKGKDVELRCDPISGHTALYWYRQSLGQGLEFLIYFQGNSAPDKSGLPSDRFSAERTGGSVSTLTIQRTQQEDSAVYLCASSFNIGGHLQETQYFGPGTRLLVL.

The gene calls are TRBV7-2 and TRBJ1-6; weak D call: TRBD1 (6 bases). This CDR3 has 15 amino acids. V was clipped by 0 bases and J by 9 bases, with 12 bases between them. Looked up from germline, CDR1 is SGHTA and CDR2 is FQGNSA. The CDR3 DNA sequence: TGTGCCAGCAGCTTAGCAGGGGGGGAAGGTTCACCCCTCCACTTT. Protein product: CASSLAGGEGSPLHF.

V gene TRBV19 combines with J gene TRBJ1-5; 9 positions agree with TRBD1. Germline CDR1 is LNHDA and CDR2 is SQIVND (reference sequence). V lost 6 bases to trimming and J lost 5 bases; unmatched junction nucleotides: 8. The CDR3 covers 15 residues. CDR3 coding DNA: TGTGCCAGTAGGCACTACCGACAGGGGGATCAGCCCCAGCATTTT. Translating it yields CASRHYRQGDQPQHF. Based on the CDR3 plus reference TRBV19 and TRBJ1-5, the full variable domain is DGGITQSPKYLFRKEGQNVTLSCEQNLNHDAMYWYRQDPGQGLRLIYYSQIVNDFQKGDIAEGYSVSREKKESFPLTVTSAQKNPTAFYLCASRHYRQGDQPQHFGDGTRLSIL.

The rearrangement uses TRBV6-5 and TRBJ1-6; weak D call: TRBD1 (6 bases). Germline V lookup: CDR1 MNHEY, CDR2 SVGAGI. The CDR3 totals 15 residues. V lost 4 bases, J lost 9 bases, and 16 bases lay in between. The CDR3 sequence is CASSSRTEHFSPLHF. The CDR3 bases are TGTGCCAGCAGTTCACGGACAGAGCATTTTTCACCCCTCCACTTT.

This clone has a handful of counts. This chain uses TRBV15 with TRBJ1-3; D may be TRBD1 (5 bases). CDR1 is LNHNV and CDR2 is YYDKDF in the germline V gene (reference sequence). The CDR3 has 17 amino acids. Trimming shortened V by 0 bases and J by 0 bases, and 12 bases separated the two germline ends. CDR3 in amino acids: CATSRDRVLRSGNTIYF. CDR3 DNA: TGTGCCACCAGCAGAGACAGGGTCCTTCGCTCTGGAAACACCATATATTTT.

The chain joins TRBV27 to TRBJ1-6, with 9 bases matching TRBD1. From germline, CDR1 is MNHEY and CDR2 SMNVEV (reference sequence). Unmatched junction bases numbered 8, after V lost 7 bases and J lost 7 bases. CDR3 length: 15 amino acids. CDR3 sequence reads: CASMHWDRDNSPLHF. The CDR3 coding sequence is TGTGCCAGCATGCACTGGGACAGGGACAATTCACCCCTCCACTTT.

The V and J genes are TRBV19 and TRBJ1-4; D gene uncertain. Deletions cut 7 bases from V and 5 bases from J, with 17 bases between. Looked up from germline, CDR1 is LNHDA and CDR2 is SQIVND (reference sequence). The CDR3 contains 15 residues. The DNA for the CDR3 is TGTGCCAGTATACGCGGTTTCGGAGGGAATGAAAAACTGTTTTTT. Its translation is CASIRGFGGNEKLFF.

The chain couples TRBV19 to TRBJ2-1; weak D call: TRBD2 (5 bases). V lost 4 bases to trimming and J lost 6 bases, with 13 bases between them. CDR1 is LNHDA, CDR2 SQIVND, per germline (reference sequence). CDR3 length equals 14 residues. The CDR3 coding sequence is TGTGCCAGTAGTAAGGACTCCTTAGCCAATGAGCAGTTCTTC. Translation gives CASSKDSLANEQFF.

This clone was seen a single time. The gene calls are TRBV28 and TRBJ1-5; TRBD1 might be the D (5 bases). V was pared by 6 bases and J by 0 bases, with 15 bases between. The CDR3 is made up of 16 amino acids. The V gene's germline CDR1 is MDHEN and CDR2 SYDVKM. This CDR3 is CASSTRQLYSNQPQHF. Written as DNA, the CDR3 is TGTGCCAGCAGCACCCGACAGTTATATAGCAATCAGCCCCAGCATTTT.

The DNA for the CDR3 is TGCGCCAGCCGACGGGGACAGGGAACTGAAGCTTTCTTT. This codes for CASRRGQGTEAFF. This rearrangement joins TRBV10-1 to TRBJ1-1; the match to TRBD1 covers 9 bases. With 8 bases clipped from V and 5 bases from J, the junction kept 6 bases outside the gene matches. The germline gives CDR1 WNHNN, CDR2 SYGVQD (reference sequence). This CDR3 contains 13 residues.

This sequence joins TRBV10-3 and TRBJ1-1, with a weak D call TRBD1 (6 bases). The CDR3 runs 13 residues. Germline loops: CDR1 ENHRY, CDR2 SYGVKD. The germline V and J ends were trimmed by 8 bases and 5 bases, with 15 bases remaining between them. The CDR3 sequence is CAICAGVETEAFF. CDR3 nucleotides: TGTGCCATCTGCGCAGGGGTCGAGACTGAAGCTTTCTTT.

This clone was found a few times. The chain links TRBV4-1 to TRBJ2-3; 7 nucleotides agree with TRBD2. Germline V gene lookup returns CDR1 MGHRA and CDR2 YSYEKL. The CDR3 totals 14 residues. Trimming took 1 base from V and 5 from J; bases not matched to a gene: 3. Here the CDR3 reads CASSQALAVDTQYF. Written as DNA, the CDR3 is TGCGCCAGCAGCCAAGCCCTAGCGGTAGATACGCAGTATTTT.

With regard to this clone: Other DNA sequences in the sample encode the same CDR3. The chain has TRBV5-1 and TRBJ2-7; 7 bases match TRBD1. The CDR3 is 14 amino acids. J gave up 2 bases and V 2 bases, and 4 bases lay outside the gene matches. From germline, CDR1 is SGHRS and CDR2 YFSETQ. CDR3 amino acids: CASSLTTGTYEQYF. In DNA, the CDR3 is TGCGCCAGCAGCTTAACGACAGGGACCTACGAGCAGTACTTC.

V is TRBV2 and J is TRBJ2-5; 7 nucleotides match TRBD2. Germline V gives CDR1 SNHLY, CDR2 FYNNEI. V shed 5 bases, J shed 1 base, and the junction held 7 bases outside the gene matches. This CDR3 spans 15 amino acids. CDR3 amino acids: CASSQAGVSQETQYF. The CDR3 DNA sequence: TGTGCCAGCAGTCAGGCGGGGGTCAGCCAAGAGACCCAGTACTTC.

This clone was found once. The rearrangement joins TRBV7-3 to TRBJ2-1; 7 bases map to TRBD1. From germline, CDR1 is SGHTA and CDR2 FQGTGA. The CDR3 loop spans 15 amino acids. With 3 bases clipped from V and 5 bases from J, the junction kept 7 bases outside the gene matches. CDR3 nucleotides: TGTGCCAGCAGCTTCGACAGGGCTGCGGACAATGAGCAGTTCTTC. Protein sequence: CASSFDRAADNEQFF.

The chain employs TRBV20-1 and TRBJ2-3, with D uncertain. Per the germline V gene, CDR1 is DFQATT and CDR2 is SNEGSKA (reference sequence). This CDR3 has 11 residues. V lost 6 bases and J 2 bases, leaving 6 bases between the germline ends. This chain's CDR3 is CSAPLTDTQYF. CDR3 DNA sequence: TGCAGTGCCCCCCTCACAGATACGCAGTATTTT.

This chain uses TRBV5-1 with TRBJ2-1, with D perhaps TRBD1 (7 bases). The CDR3 runs 17 residues. CDR1 is SGHRS, CDR2 YFSETQ, per germline. The ends were cut back, 4 bases at V and 1 base at J, with 18 bases in the middle. The CDR3: CASSPGAGQPSYNEQFF. CDR3 DNA sequence: TGCGCCAGCAGCCCGGGGGCGGGACAGCCATCCTACAATGAGCAGTTCTTC.

This clone was seen just once. V usage is TRBV27 and J usage is TRBJ2-1; 11 bases agree with TRBD2. The ends lost 5 bases at V and 7 bases at J; junction bases unmatched: 7. Germline lookup yields CDR1 MNHEY and CDR2 SMNVEV (reference sequence). The CDR3 is 15 residues long. The CDR3 coding sequence is TGTGCCAGCAGTAGGGTAACTAGCGGGGGTAATGAGCAGTTCTTC. Translation gives CASSRVTSGGNEQFF.

This chain connects TRBV3-1 (or the pseudogene TRBV3-2) to TRBJ1-6, with 8 bases that match TRBD1. This CDR3 has 13 amino acids. Germline V gene data show CDR1 as LGHDT and CDR2 as YNNKEL (reference sequence). Trimming at V came to 6 bases and at J to 7 bases, leaving 2 bases not matched to a gene. The DNA of the CDR3 is TGTGCCAGCAGGCGGACAGGGAATTCACCCCTCCACTTT. Translating it yields CASRRTGNSPLHF.

The V and J genes are TRBV2 and TRBJ2-1; 13 bases line up with TRBD2. Germline loops: CDR1 SNHLY, CDR2 FYNNEI. The V and J ends lost 5 bases and 9 bases, in that order; junction bases with no gene match: 13. This CDR3 has 17 residues. CDR3 amino acids: CASSSRLAGGSGVEQFF. The DNA for the CDR3 is TGTGCCAGCAGTTCAAGACTAGCGGGAGGTTCCGGGGTTGAGCAGTTCTTC.

The J gene is TRBJ1-5, the V gene TRBV27, with D unresolved. CDR1 is MNHEY, CDR2 SMNVEV, per germline (reference sequence). Trimming removed 6 bases from V and 1 base from J, with 13 bases in between. The CDR3 spans 15 residues. In DNA, the CDR3 is TGTGCCAGCAGCTCTCTTCCAGTGAGCAATCAGCCCCAGCATTTT. Translated: CASSSLPVSNQPQHF.

CDR3 loop: CASSLARGGYTF. The CDR3 DNA follows: TGTGCCAGCAGCTTAGCCCGGGGGGGCTACACCTTC. The chain links TRBV7-9 to TRBJ1-2; TRBD1 might be the D (5 bases). This CDR3 has 12 amino acids. CDR1 SEHNR and CDR2 FQNEAQ come from the germline V gene (reference sequence). Trimming removed 0 bases from V and 8 bases from J, with 7 bases in between. Full variable domain (missing parts from reference TRBV7-9 and TRBJ1-2): DTGVSQNPRHKITKRGQNVTFRCDPISEHNRLYWYRQTLGQGPEFLTYFQNEAQLEKSRLLSDRFSAERPKGSFSTLEIQRTEQGDSAMYLCASSLARGGYTFGSGTRLTVV.

V usage is TRBV4-1 and J usage is TRBJ1-4; 8 bases line up with TRBD1. The J segment lost 7 bases and the V segment lost 4 bases, leaving 8 bases of the junction unmatched. Germline CDR1 and CDR2: MGHRA and YSYEKL. CDR3 length: 15 residues. The CDR3 bases are TGCGCCAGCAGCCCCCCGGACAGGGCCAGTGAAAAACTGTTTTTT. Protein product: CASSPPDRASEKLFF.

This clone was seen just once. The chain links TRBV5-4 to TRBJ2-3; the match to TRBD1 covers 7 bases. The CDR3 has 15 residues. V dropped 4 bases and J dropped 3; count of bases not matched to a gene: 8. CDR1 and CDR2 from the germline V gene are SGHNT and YYREEE (reference sequence). The CDR3 spells CASSPQGSWTDTQYF. The CDR3 bases are TGTGCCAGCAGCCCACAGGGGTCCTGGACAGATACGCAGTATTTT.

This clone was counted a few times. V gene TRBV19 combines with J gene TRBJ2-2; possible D gene TRBD2, 6 bases. Looked up from germline, CDR1 is LNHDA and CDR2 is SQIVND (reference sequence). Trimming left V 4 bases short and J 5 bases short, with 11 bases between. The CDR3 spans 14 residues. The CDR3 nucleotides read TGTGCCAGTAGTAGGGGGAGGACGACCGGGGAGCTGTTTTTT. Residues: CASSRGRTTGELFF.